The 22 T cell receptor beta chains below all came from one sample that was sequenced in a study of shared clonotypes between healthy human individuals. Profiling relied on immunoSEQ multiplex PCR, and the TCRdb table lists in-frame clones only, not all of them. The repertoire has around 1.5 million clones, about 98% of them found once; the top ten carry 0.45%. The sequenced sample consisted of naive CD4+ T cells sorted from blood. Documented subset: CD45RA+ positively selected. The source of these receptors is a man aged 25 to 40 in good health.

The chain recombines TRBV18 with TRBJ2-7; D not resolved. CDR3 length: 12 amino acids. Trimming cost V 6 bases and J 7 bases, with 13 bases left between them. CDR1 is KGHSH, CDR2 LQKENI, per germline. The CDR3 DNA is TGTGCCAGCTCCCGCGACGTTCGGGAGCAGTACTTC. Translated: CASSRDVREQYF.

The CDR3 DNA follows: TGTGCCAGCAGCTTGATAGCTAGCGGGTCTCGCGAGCAGTACTTC. It is translated as CASSLIASGSREQYF. The chain carries TRBV7-2 and TRBJ2-7, with TRBD2 matching over 8 bases. Germline CDR1 SGHTA, CDR2 FQGNSA. The V gene end was trimmed by 3 bases and the J gene end by 6 bases; junction bases not matched to a gene: 10. This CDR3 has 15 residues.

The chain is built from TRBV5-1 and TRBJ2-5; TRBD1 agrees at 11 bases. Trimming removed 4 bases from V and 3 bases from J; junction bases left unmatched: 14. The germline CDR1 and CDR2 sequences are SGHRS and YFSETQ. The CDR3 runs 18 residues. The CDR3 bases are TGCGCCAGCAGCATAGGACAGGGGGCAATACTAGCGGAAGAGACCCAGTACTTC. Encoded protein: CASSIGQGAILAEETQYF.

The table lists this clone with a count of one. The V gene is TRBV15, the J gene TRBJ2-4; possible D gene TRBD2, 5 bases. Looked up from germline, CDR1 is LNHNV and CDR2 is YYDKDF (reference sequence). This CDR3 is built from 21 residues. The ends were cut back, 0 bases at V and 0 bases at J, with 24 bases in the middle. The CDR3 spells CATSRDSYGGRGPLAKNIQYF. CDR3 coding DNA: TGTGCCACCAGCAGAGATAGCTATGGTGGTAGAGGGCCTCTAGCCAAAAACATTCAGTACTTC.

For this clone: Within the sample, other DNA sequences also encode this same CDR3. This chain joins TRBV9 and TRBJ2-1, with TRBD1 identical over 7 bases. The CDR3 is 15 amino acids. The junction had 2 bases not matched to a gene; V was cut back by 2 bases and J by 0 bases. Germline CDR1 reads SGDLS; CDR2 reads YYNGEE. The CDR3 region has the DNA TGTGCCAGCAGCGTGGGACAGAGCTCCTACAATGAGCAGTTCTTC. Amino acids: CASSVGQSSYNEQFF.

The CDR3 DNA reads TGTGCCAGCAGCTTCGACCAGGGGGCTTCCTACGAGCAGTACTTC. It specifies CASSFDQGASYEQYF. The chain couples TRBV5-4 to TRBJ2-7; 8 bases are shared with TRBD1. CDR3 length: 15 amino acids. V shed 2 bases and J 1 base; nucleotides not matched to a gene: 5. Germline V lookup: CDR1 SGHNT, CDR2 YYREEE (reference sequence).

This clone was detected only once. This chain links TRBV25-1 with TRBJ1-5, with 10 bases aligning to TRBD1. V lost 3 bases to trimming and J lost 5 bases; unmatched junction nucleotides: 4. Per the germline V gene, CDR1 is MGHDK and CDR2 is SYGVNS. This CDR3 contains 15 residues. DNA for the CDR3: TGTGCCAGCAGTGACCCCGGGACAGGGGATCAGCCCCAGCATTTT. Translation gives CASSDPGTGDQPQHF.

CDR3 amino acids: CASSAASGGNEQFF. CDR3 DNA sequence: TGTGCCAGCAGTGCGGCTAGCGGCGGCAATGAGCAGTTCTTC. V and J are TRBV6-1 and TRBJ2-1; 7 positions match TRBD2. After removal of 4 bases from V and 6 bases from J, the junction contained 6 bases not matched to a gene. The CDR3 runs 14 residues. Germline V CDR1 and CDR2: MNHNS, SASEGT.

This clone was observed once. The chain is built from TRBV14 and TRBJ1-4; D possibly corresponds to TRBD1 (6 bases). Trimming removed 5 bases at V and 4 bases at J, with 14 bases between. Per germline, CDR1 SGHDN and CDR2 FVKESK. The length of the CDR3 is 15 residues. Here the CDR3 reads CASSWTTGLNEKLFF. The CDR3 region has the DNA TGTGCCAGCAGCTGGACGACAGGCCTTAATGAAAAACTGTTTTTT. Together with reference TRBV14 and TRBJ1-4, the CDR3 gives the full variable domain: EAGVTQFPSHSVIEKGQTVTLRCDPISGHDNLYWYRRVMGKEIKFLLHFVKESKQDESGMPNNRFLAERTGGTYSTLKVQPAELEDSGVYFCASSWTTGLNEKLFFGSGTQLSVL.

DNA of the CDR3: TGTGCCAGCACCGAGGGGGGGAGTGGGGCCAACGTCCTGACTTTC. This translates into CASTEGGSGANVLTF. The chain employs TRBV5-4 and TRBJ2-6; the D gene is possibly TRBD2 (7 bases). CDR1 is SGHNT, CDR2 YYREEE, per germline (reference sequence). The V end was cut by 6 bases, the J end by 3 bases, with 13 bases between. The CDR3 sequence is 15 residues long. Complete variable domain (other parts from reference TRBV5-4 and TRBJ2-6): ETGVTQSPTHLIKTRGQQVTLRCSSQSGHNTVSWYQQALGQGPQFIFQYYREEENGRGNFPPRFSGLQFPNYSSELNVNALELDDSALYLCASTEGGSGANVLTFGAGSRLTVL.

The gene calls are TRBV11-2 and TRBJ1-2; 7 bases match TRBD1. The V segment lost 5 bases and the J segment 5 bases; nucleotides outside the gene matches: 11. Germline V gene data show CDR1 as SGHAT and CDR2 as FQNNGV. This CDR3 is built from 15 residues. As DNA, the CDR3 is TGTGCCAGCAGCCCCAACCGGGACAGTTTATATGGCTACACCTTC. Translating gives CASSPNRDSLYGYTF. Full variable domain (remainder filled in from reference TRBV11-2 and TRBJ1-2): EAGVAQSPRYKIIEKRQSVAFWCNPISGHATLYWYQQILGQGPKLLIQFQNNGVVDDSQLPKDRFSAERLKGVDSTLKIQPAKLEDSAVYLCASSPNRDSLYGYTFGSGTRLTVV.

The chain combines TRBV9 with TRBJ1-5; 7 bases are a match to TRBD1. Germline CDR1 reads SGDLS; CDR2 reads YYNGEE. Trimming at V came to 4 bases and at J to 5 bases, leaving 9 bases not matched to a gene. This CDR3 has 15 amino acids. CDR3 sequence reads: CASSPSGTVHQPQHF. For the CDR3, the DNA is TGTGCCAGCAGCCCAAGTGGGACAGTCCATCAGCCCCAGCATTTT. The full variable domain, in which reference TRBV9 and TRBJ1-5 provide the parts outside the CDR3, is DSGVTQTPKHLITATGQRVTLRCSPRSGDLSVYWYQQSLDQGLQFLIQYYNGEERAKGNILERFSAQQFPDLHSELNLSSLELGDSALYFCASSPSGTVHQPQHFGDGTRLSIL.

The gene calls are TRBV27 and TRBJ1-5; possible D gene TRBD1, 6 bases. This CDR3 comprises 15 residues. CDR1 MNHEY and CDR2 SMNVEV come from the germline V gene (reference sequence). Trimming shortened V by 0 bases and J by 6 bases, and 12 bases separated the two germline ends. In nucleotides, the CDR3 is TGTGCCAGCAGTTTATCGTGGGCCAGGGGTCAGCCCCAGCATTTT. Amino acids: CASSLSWARGQPQHF.

A remark on this clone: The same CDR3 can be traced to other DNA sequences in this sample. The chain uses TRBV18 and TRBJ2-5; D is ambiguous. V dropped 0 bases and J dropped 1 base, with 6 bases sitting between them. Per the germline V gene, CDR1 is KGHSH and CDR2 is LQKENI. The CDR3 sequence is 14 residues long. CDR3 amino acids: CASSPPNGQETQYF. The CDR3 region has the DNA TGTGCCAGCTCACCACCGAACGGCCAAGAGACCCAGTACTTC.

This sequence joins TRBV9 and TRBJ1-2; 9 bases agree with TRBD1. The V and J ends lost 3 bases and 8 bases, in that order; junction bases with no gene match: 5. CDR3 length equals 13 residues. Germline V gene lookup returns CDR1 SGDLS and CDR2 YYNGEE. CDR3 sequence: CASSATGGWGYTF. Written as DNA, the CDR3 is TGTGCCAGCAGCGCAACAGGGGGCTGGGGCTACACCTTC. The full variable domain, in which reference TRBV9 and TRBJ1-2 provide the parts outside the CDR3, is DSGVTQTPKHLITATGQRVTLRCSPRSGDLSVYWYQQSLDQGLQFLIQYYNGEERAKGNILERFSAQQFPDLHSELNLSSLELGDSALYFCASSATGGWGYTFGSGTRLTVV.

The chain employs TRBV5-6 and TRBJ2-3; no clear D. The ends were cut back, 2 bases at V and 1 base at J, with 14 bases in the middle. The V gene's germline CDR1 is SGHDT and CDR2 YYEEEE. The CDR3 spans 16 residues. CDR3 loop: CASSFGTLLGTDTQYF. The CDR3 nucleotides are TGTGCCAGCAGCTTTGGCACCCTCCTCGGCACAGATACGCAGTATTTT.

The DNA of the CDR3 is TGCGCCAGCAGTAGAAAAGAGTGCTATTTT. Protein product: CASSRKECYF. The J gene is TRBJ1-3, the V gene TRBV10-1, with D unresolved. V was pared by 5 bases and J by 16 bases, with 12 bases between. This CDR3 has 10 amino acids. CDR1 is WNHNN and CDR2 is SYGVQD in the germline V gene (reference sequence).

V usage is TRBV10-3 and J usage is TRBJ2-7, with D unclear. CDR3 length: 14 residues. The germline V gene has CDR1 ENHRY and CDR2 SYGVKD. V lost 6 bases, J lost 4 bases, and 16 bases lay in between. Here the CDR3 DNA reads TGTGCCATCAGGGGCGGCTACCTAAAATACGAGCAGTACTTC. Its protein product is CAIRGGYLKYEQYF.

This chain links TRBV7-2 with TRBJ2-5; TRBD2 agrees at 7 bases. The V and J ends lost 5 bases and 5 bases, in that order; junction bases with no gene match: 2. The CDR3 runs to 12 residues. The germline gives CDR1 SGHTA, CDR2 FQGNSA. Here the CDR3 reads CASSVREETQYF. The CDR3 nucleotides are TGTGCCAGCAGCGTGCGGGAGGAGACCCAGTACTTC.

The chain links TRBV30 to TRBJ1-4; 7 positions agree with TRBD1. The CDR3 runs 16 residues. The V gene's germline CDR1 is GTSNPN and CDR2 SVGIG (reference sequence). The V segment lost 0 bases and the J segment 6 bases; nucleotides outside the gene matches: 10. CDR3 in amino acids: CAWSVVPTGPYEKLFF. The CDR3 coding sequence is TGTGCCTGGAGTGTGGTTCCGACAGGGCCCTATGAAAAACTGTTTTTT.

The genes are TRBV28 and TRBJ2-1; D ambiguous. V was pared by 2 bases and J by 3 bases, with 17 bases between. Germline CDR1 and CDR2: MDHEN and SYDVKM. This CDR3 region has 17 residues. In DNA, the CDR3 is TGTGCCAGCAGTTTAATTATGTGGGCAGCAAACTACAATGAGCAGTTCTTC. Amino acid sequence: CASSLIMWAANYNEQFF.

The chain links TRBV4-3 to TRBJ2-7; 11 nucleotides match TRBD2. Germline V gene data show CDR1 as LGHNA and CDR2 as YSLEER. With 3 bases clipped from V and 1 base from J, the junction kept 2 bases outside the gene matches. CDR3 length: 15 amino acids. CDR3 residues: CASSQGLAASYEQYF. CDR3 nucleotides: TGCGCCAGCAGCCAGGGACTAGCGGCTTCCTACGAGCAGTACTTC.